Sequencing of this T cell receptor (beta chain) was carried out in a study of tumor-infiltrating lymphocytes in primary liver carcinoma. About the study: Tumors measured roughly 4.2 to 10 cm and were stage T1-T3 N0M0.

The investigators made TCR beta cDNA from around 540 ng total RNA, using a constant-region primer. Slightly modified ARM-PCR served as the procedure for the TCR beta libraries. These libraries came from three rounds of nested multiplex PCR. TCRdb recomputed calls from the multiplex PCR reads with MiXCR, one row per CDR3 protein. The profile shows approximately 330,000 distinct CDR3 sequences, around 60% of them singletons. The blood RNA (from unsorted whole blood) was obtained, and germline DNA was also extracted. What was collected before surgery was four milliliters of peripheral blood. This clonotype came up many times. The clonotype comes from a man aged 40-49 years with primary liver carcinoma and hepatitis B virus infection. The sample was peripheral blood.

CDR3 nucleotide sequence: TGTGCCAGCAGTTACGGGGCAGCGAACACTGAAGCTTTCTTT. It specifies CASSYGAANTEAFF. This chain connects TRBV6-5 to TRBJ1-1; tentatively, D is TRBD1 (5 bases). Germline V gene data show CDR1 as MNHEY and CDR2 as SVGAGI. CDR3 length: 14 amino acids. V gave up 2 bases and J gave up 1 base, with 8 bases separating them.